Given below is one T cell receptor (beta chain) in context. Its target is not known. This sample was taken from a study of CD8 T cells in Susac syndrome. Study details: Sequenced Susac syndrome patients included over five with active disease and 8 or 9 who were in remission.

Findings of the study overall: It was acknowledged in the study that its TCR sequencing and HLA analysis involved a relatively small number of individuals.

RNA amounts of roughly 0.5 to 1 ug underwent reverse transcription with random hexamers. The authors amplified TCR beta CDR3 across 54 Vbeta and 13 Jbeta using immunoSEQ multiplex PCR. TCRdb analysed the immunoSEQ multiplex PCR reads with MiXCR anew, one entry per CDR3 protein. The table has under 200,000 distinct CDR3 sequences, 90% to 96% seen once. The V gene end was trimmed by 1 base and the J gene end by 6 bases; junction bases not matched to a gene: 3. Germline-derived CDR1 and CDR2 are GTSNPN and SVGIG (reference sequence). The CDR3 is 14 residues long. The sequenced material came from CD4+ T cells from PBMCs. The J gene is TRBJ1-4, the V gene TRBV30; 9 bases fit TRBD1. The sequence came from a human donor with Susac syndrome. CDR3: CAWSGDRGDEKLFF. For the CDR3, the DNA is TGTGCCTGGAGTGGAGACAGGGGGGATGAAAAACTGTTTTTT.